This TCR beta chain was sequenced in a study of breast tumors, draining lymph nodes, adjacent tissues. Whole-study results and caveats: Data only fit, rather than demonstrated, lymph node origin of most tumor T cells. Tumor repertoires ranked between lymph nodes and nontumor tissue in diversity, with V and J gene preferences. Compared with basal-like, luminal-like tumors shared significantly more repertoire with nontumor tissue.

This clonotype was seen repeatedly, ten times or more. Its antigen is still unknown. TCRdb fed the multiplex PCR reads into MiXCR, producing one record per CDR3 protein. The table has about 20,000 distinct CDR3 sequences, 43% seen once. V dropped 5 bases and J dropped 5; count of bases not matched to a gene: 7. The CDR3 is 15 residues long. Per the germline V gene, CDR1 is LNHDA and CDR2 is SQIVND (reference sequence). This TCR came from a female donor with breast cancer. Some clones in this sample may be carry-over from other donors' samples. The rearrangement links TRBV19 to TRBJ2-2; 8 nucleotides agree with TRBD2. Material for sequencing was breast tumor tissue. The CDR3 is CASSPRTSPTGELFF. Written as DNA, the CDR3 is TGTGCCAGTAGTCCTCGGACTAGCCCGACCGGGGAGCTGTTTTTT. Using reference TRBV19 and TRBJ2-2 for the parts outside the CDR3, the full variable domain is DGGITQSPKYLFRKEGQNVTLSCEQNLNHDAMYWYRQDPGQGLRLIYYSQIVNDFQKGDIAEGYSVSREKKESFPLTVTSAQKNPTAFYLCASSPRTSPTGELFFGEGSRLTVL.